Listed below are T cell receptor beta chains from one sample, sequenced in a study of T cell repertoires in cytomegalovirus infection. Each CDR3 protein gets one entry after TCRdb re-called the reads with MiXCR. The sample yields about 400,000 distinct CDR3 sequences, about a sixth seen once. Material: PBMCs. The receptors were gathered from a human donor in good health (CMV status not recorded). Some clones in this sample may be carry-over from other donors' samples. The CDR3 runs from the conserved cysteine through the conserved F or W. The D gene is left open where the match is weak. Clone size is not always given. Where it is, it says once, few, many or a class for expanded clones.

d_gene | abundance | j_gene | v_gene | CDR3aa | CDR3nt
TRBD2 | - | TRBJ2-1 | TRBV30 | CAWIPPSGSLEQFF | TGTGCCTGGATCCCCCCCAGCGGGAGCCTTGAGCAGTTCTTC
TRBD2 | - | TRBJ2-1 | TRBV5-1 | CASTGTSDLPSSEQFF | TGCGCCAGCACCGGGACTAGCGACCTACCAAGCAGTGAGCAGTTCTTC
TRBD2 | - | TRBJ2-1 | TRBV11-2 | CASSLDLSGANNEQFF | TGTGCCAGCAGCTTAGACCTTAGCGGGGCCAACAATGAGCAGTTCTTC
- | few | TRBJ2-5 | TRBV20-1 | CSARDWREEETQYF | TGCAGTGCTCGGGACTGGAGGGAGGAAGAGACCCAGTACTTC
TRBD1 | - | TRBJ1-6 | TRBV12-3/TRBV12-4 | CASRGTGVSPLHF | TGTGCCAGCAGGGGGACAGGGGTTTCACCCCTCCACTTT
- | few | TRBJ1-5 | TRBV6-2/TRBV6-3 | CASSPTGRQPQHF | TGTGCCAGCAGTCCTACAGGGCGGCAGCCCCAGCATTTT
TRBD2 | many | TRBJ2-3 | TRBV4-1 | CASSQVAGVADTQYF | TGCGCCAGCAGCCAAGTCGCGGGAGTGGCAGATACGCAGTATTTT
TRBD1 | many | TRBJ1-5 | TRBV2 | CASRTGLSNQPQHF | TGTGCCAGCAGGACAGGGTTGAGCAATCAGCCCCAGCATTTT
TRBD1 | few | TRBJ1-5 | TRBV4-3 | CASSHWTGGNQPQHF | TGCGCCAGCAGCCACTGGACAGGGGGGAATCAGCCCCAGCATTTT
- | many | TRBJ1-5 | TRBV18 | CASSPSGDQPQHF | TGTGCCAGCTCACCATCCGGGGATCAGCCCCAGCATTTT
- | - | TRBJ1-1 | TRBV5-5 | CASSLRPPDTEAFF | TGTGCCAGCAGCTTGCGGCCGCCGGACACTGAAGCTTTCTTT
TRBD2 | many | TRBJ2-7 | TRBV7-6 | CASSLTRPGGSYEQYF | TGTGCCAGCAGCTTAACAAGACCGGGGGGCTCCTACGAGCAGTACTTC